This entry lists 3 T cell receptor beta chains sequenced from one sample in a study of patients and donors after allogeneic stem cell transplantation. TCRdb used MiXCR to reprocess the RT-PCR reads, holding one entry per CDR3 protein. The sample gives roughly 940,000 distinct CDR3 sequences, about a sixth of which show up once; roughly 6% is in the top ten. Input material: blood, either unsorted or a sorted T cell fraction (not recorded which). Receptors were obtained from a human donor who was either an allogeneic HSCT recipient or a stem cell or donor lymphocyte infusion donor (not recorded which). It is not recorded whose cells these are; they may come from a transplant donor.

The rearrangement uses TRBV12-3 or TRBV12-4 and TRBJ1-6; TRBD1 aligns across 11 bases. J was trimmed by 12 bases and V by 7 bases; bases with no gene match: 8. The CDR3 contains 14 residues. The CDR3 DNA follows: TGTGCCAGCACCCCGGGACAGGGGGGAGTACCCCTCCACTTT. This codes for CASTPGQGGVPLHF.

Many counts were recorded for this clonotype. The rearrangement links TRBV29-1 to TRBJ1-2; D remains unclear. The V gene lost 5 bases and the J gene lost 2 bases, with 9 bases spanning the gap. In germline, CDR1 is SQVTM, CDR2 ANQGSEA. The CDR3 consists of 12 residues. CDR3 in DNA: TGCAGCGTTCAAAAGGACAACTATGGCTACACCTTC. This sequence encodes CSVQKDNYGYTF.

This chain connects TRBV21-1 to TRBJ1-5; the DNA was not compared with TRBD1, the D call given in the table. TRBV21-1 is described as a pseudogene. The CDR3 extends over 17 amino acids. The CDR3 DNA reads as TGTGCCAGCAGCCAATCCTGGGACAGGGGTACAGATCAGCCCCAGCATTTT. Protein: CASSQSWDRGTDQPQHF.